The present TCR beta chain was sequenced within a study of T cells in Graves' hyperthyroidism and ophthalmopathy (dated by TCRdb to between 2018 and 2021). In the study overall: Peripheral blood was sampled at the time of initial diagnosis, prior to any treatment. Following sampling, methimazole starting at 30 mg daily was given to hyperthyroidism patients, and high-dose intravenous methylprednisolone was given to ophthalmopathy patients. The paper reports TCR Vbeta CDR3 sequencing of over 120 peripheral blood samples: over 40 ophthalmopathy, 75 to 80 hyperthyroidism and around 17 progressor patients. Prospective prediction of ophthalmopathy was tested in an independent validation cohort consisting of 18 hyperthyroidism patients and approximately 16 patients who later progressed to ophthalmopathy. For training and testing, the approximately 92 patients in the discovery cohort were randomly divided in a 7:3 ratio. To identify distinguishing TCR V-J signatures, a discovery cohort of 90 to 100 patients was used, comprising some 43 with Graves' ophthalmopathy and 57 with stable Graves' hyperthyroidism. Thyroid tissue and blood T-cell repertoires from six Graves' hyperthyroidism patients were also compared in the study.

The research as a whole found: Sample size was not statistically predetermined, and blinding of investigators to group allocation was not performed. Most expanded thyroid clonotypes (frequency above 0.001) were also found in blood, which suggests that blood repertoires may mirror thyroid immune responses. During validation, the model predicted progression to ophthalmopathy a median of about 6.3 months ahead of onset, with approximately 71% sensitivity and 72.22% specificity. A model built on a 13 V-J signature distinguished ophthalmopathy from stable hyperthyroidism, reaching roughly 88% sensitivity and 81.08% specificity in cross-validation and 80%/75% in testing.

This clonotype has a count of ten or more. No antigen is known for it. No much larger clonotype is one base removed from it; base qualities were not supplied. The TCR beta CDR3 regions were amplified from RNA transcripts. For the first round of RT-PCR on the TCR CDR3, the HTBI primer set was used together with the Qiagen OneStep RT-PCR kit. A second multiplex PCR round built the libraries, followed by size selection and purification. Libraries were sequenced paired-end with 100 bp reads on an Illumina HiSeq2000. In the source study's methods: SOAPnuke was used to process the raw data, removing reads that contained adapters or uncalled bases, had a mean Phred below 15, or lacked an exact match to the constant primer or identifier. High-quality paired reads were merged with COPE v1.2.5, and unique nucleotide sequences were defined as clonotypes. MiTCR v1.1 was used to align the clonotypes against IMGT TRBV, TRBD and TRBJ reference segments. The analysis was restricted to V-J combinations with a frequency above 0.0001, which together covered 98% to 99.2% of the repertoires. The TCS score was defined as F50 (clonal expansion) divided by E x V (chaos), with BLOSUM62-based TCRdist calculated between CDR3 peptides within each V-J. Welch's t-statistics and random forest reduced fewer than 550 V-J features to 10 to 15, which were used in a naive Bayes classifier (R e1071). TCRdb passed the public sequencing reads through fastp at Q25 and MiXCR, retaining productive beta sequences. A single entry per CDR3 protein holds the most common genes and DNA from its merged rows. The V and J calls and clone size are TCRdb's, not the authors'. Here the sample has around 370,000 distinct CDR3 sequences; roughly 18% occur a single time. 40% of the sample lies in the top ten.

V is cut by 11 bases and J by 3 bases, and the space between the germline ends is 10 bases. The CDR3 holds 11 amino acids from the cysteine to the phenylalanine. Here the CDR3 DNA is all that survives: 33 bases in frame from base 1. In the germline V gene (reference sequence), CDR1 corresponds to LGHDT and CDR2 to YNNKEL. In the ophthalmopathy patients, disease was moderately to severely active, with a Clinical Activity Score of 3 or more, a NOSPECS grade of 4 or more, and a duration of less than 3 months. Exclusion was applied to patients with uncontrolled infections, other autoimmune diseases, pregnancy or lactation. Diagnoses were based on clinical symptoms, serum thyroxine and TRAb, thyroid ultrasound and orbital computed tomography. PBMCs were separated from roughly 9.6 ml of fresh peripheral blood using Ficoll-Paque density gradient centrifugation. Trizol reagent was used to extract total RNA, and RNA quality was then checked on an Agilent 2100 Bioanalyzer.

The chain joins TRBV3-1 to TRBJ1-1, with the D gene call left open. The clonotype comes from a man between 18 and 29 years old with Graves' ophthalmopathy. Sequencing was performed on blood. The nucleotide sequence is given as TGTGCCTCTACGGGTTACACTGAAGCTTTCTTT. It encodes CASTGYTEAFF.